The table lists the clone carrying this TCR beta chain with many counts. The antigen is unknown. The CDR3 is 14 amino acids. V lost 3 bases and J lost 0, with 9 bases in between. Germline lookup yields CDR1 DFQATT and CDR2 SNEGSKA (reference sequence). The data are from a study of T cells in Graves' hyperthyroidism and ophthalmopathy. Points from the study as a whole: Most thyroid-expanded clonotypes above 0.001 were also found in blood. Ophthalmopathy stood apart from stable hyperthyroidism in a 13 V-J model.

Hyperthyroidism was newly diagnosed in patients aged 18 to 65 (duration under 2 months). Uncontrolled infection, other autoimmune disease, pregnancy and lactation each barred patients from inclusion. RNA transcripts served as the template for amplifying TCR beta CDR3 regions. TCR CDR3 regions were first amplified by RT-PCR with HTBI primers. Each CDR3 protein gets one entry after TCRdb re-called the multiplex PCR reads with MiXCR. The data show about 610,000 distinct CDR3 sequences, with about 45% seen just once and more than 7.5% held by the top ten. The TCR sequence derives from a woman aged 18 to 35 with Graves' hyperthyroidism. J is TRBJ1-5 and V is TRBV20-1; TRBD1 is a possible D gene (5 bases). Sequencing was done on a sample of peripheral blood or thyroid tissue (not recorded which). The CDR3 DNA reads TGCAGTGCTAGTGGACACCTTAGCAATCAGCCCCAGCATTTT. Its translation: CSASGHLSNQPQHF.